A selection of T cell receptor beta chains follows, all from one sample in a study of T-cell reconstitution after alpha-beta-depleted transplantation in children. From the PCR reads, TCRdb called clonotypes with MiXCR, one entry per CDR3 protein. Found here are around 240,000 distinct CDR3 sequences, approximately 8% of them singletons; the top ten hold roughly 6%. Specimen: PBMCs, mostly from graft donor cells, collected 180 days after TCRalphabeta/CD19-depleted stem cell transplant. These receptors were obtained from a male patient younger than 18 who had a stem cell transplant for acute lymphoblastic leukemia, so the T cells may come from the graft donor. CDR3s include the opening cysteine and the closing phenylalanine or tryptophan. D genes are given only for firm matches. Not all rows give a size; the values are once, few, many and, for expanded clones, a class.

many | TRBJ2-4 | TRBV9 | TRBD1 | CASSPWTGGGKNIQYF | TGTGCCAGCAGCCCATGGACAGGGGGCGGCAAAAACATTCAGTACTTC
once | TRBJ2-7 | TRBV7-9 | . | CASSFRDMGYEQYF | TGTGCCAGCAGCTTCAGGGACATGGGCTACGAGCAGTACTTC
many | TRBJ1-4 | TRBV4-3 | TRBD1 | CASSGTGVFHEKLFF | TGCGCCAGCAGCGGTACAGGGGTTTTTCATGAAAAACTGTTTTTT
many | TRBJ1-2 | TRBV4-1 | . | CASSQEGRAFYGYTF | TGCGCCAGCAGCCAAGAGGGCAGGGCCTTCTATGGCTACACCTTC
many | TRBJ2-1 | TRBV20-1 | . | CSARNAYGFYEQFF | TGCAGTGCTAGAAACGCCTACGGCTTTTATGAGCAGTTCTTC
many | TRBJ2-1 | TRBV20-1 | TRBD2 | CSARVLAGVRVQFF | TGCAGTGCTAGGGTGCTAGCGGGAGTAAGGGTGCAGTTCTTC
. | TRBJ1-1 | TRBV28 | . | CASSFGWTNTEAFF | TGTGCCAGCAGTTTCGGTTGGACGAACACTGAAGCTTTCTTT
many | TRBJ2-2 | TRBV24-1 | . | CATRDFTGELFF | TGTGCCACCAGAGACTTCACCGGGGAGCTGTTTTTT
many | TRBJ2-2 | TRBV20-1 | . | CSARGSPNTGELFF | TGCAGTGCTAGGGGCTCTCCGAACACCGGGGAGCTGTTTTTT
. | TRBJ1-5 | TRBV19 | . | CASSISAQRDQPQHF | TGTGCCAGTAGTATATCGGCACAGAGGGATCAGCCCCAGCATTTT
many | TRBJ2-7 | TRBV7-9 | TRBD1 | CASSRTGTELYEQYF | TGTGCCAGCAGCCGCACCGGGACAGAGTTATACGAGCAGTACTTC
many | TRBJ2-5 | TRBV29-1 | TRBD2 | CSVSGLAGGQETQYF | TGCAGCGTATCCGGACTAGCGGGGGGCCAAGAGACCCAGTACTTC
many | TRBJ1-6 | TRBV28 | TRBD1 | CASKTSGGNNSPLHF | TGTGCCAGCAAGACGTCAGGGGGAAATAATTCACCCCTCCACTTT
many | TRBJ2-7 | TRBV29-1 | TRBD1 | CSVAGTGNEQYF | TGCAGCGTAGCCGGGACAGGGAACGAGCAGTACTTC
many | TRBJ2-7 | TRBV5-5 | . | CASSLSDIKEEQYF | TGTGCCAGCAGCTTGAGTGACATCAAGGAAGAGCAGTACTTC
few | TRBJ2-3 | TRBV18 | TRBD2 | CASSLDGGAADTQYF | TGTGCCAGCTCACTGGACGGGGGGGCCGCAGATACGCAGTATTTT
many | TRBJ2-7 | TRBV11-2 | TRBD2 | CASSRTSRLYEQYF | TGTGCCAGCAGCCGGACTAGCAGACTCTACGAGCAGTACTTC
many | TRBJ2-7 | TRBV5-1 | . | CASKGDTASYEQYF | TGCGCCAGCAAAGGGGACACGGCCTCCTACGAGCAGTACTTC
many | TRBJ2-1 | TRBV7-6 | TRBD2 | CASSSGLAASNEQFF | TGTGCCAGCAGCTCCGGACTAGCGGCTTCCAATGAGCAGTTCTTC
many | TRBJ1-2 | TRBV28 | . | CASSPSQGNYGYTF | TGTGCCAGCAGTCCCTCCCAGGGGAACTATGGCTACACCTTC
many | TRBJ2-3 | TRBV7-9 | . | CASSPGGSADTQYF | TGTGCCAGCAGCCCCGGAGGGAGCGCAGATACGCAGTATTTT
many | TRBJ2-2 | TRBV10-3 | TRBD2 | CAIRPGQGLAGDSTGELFF | TGTGCCATCAGACCGGGACAGGGACTAGCGGGGGACTCCACCGGGGAGCTGTTTTTT
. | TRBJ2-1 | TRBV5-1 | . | CASSLDLSDYNEQFF | TGCGCCAGCAGCTTGGATCTCTCGGATTACAATGAGCAGTTCTTC
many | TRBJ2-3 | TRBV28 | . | CASSPEPGTDTQYF | TGTGCCAGCAGCCCCGAGCCCGGAACAGATACGCAGTATTTT
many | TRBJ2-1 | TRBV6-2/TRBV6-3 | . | CASSYSTPLIGEQFF | TGTGCCAGCAGTTACTCGACCCCCCTAATCGGTGAGCAGTTCTTC
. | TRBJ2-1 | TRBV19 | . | CASSYGEANEQFF | TGTGCCAGTAGTTACGGGGAGGCCAATGAGCAGTTCTTC
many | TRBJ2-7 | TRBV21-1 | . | CASSAGHRGKSYEQYF | TGTGCCAGCAGCGCGGGCCACAGGGGGAAATCCTACGAGCAGTACTTC
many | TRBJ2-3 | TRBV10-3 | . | CAISEPITDTQYF | TGTGCCATCAGTGAGCCCATTACAGATACGCAGTATTTT
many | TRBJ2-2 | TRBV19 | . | CASSIRSGSGELFF | TGTGCCAGTAGTATAAGGTCAGGGTCCGGGGAGCTGTTTTTT